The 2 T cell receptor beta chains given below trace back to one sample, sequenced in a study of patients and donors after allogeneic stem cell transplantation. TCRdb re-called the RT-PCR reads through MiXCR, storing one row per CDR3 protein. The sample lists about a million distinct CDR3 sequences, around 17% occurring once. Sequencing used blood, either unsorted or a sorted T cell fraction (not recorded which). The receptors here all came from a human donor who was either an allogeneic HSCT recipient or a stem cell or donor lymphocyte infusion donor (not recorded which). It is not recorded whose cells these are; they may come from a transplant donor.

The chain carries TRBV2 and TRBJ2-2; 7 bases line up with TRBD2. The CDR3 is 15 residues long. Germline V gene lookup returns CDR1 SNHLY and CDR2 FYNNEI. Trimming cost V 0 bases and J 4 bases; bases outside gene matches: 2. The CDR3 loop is CASSEARGGTGELFF. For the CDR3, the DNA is TGTGCCAGCAGTGAAGCGCGCGGGGGCACCGGGGAGCTGTTTTTT.

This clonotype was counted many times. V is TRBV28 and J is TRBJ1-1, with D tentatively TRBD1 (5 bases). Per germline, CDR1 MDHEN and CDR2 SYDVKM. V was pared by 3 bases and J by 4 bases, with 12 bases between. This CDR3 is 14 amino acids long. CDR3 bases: TGTGCCAGCAGTTTGCAGGGTAAGGGCACTGAAGCTTTCTTT. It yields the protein CASSLQGKGTEAFF.